This T cell receptor (gamma chain) was recovered during a study of gamma delta lymphoproliferative disorders and STAT genes. In the study overall: Gamma-chain libraries were built from at least 50 ng of genomic DNA with the LymphoTrack Dx TCRG Assay. For the delta chain, EuroClonality-NGS standard procedure was applied.

The receptor sequences were amplified from genomic DNA of peripheral blood mononuclear cells. Age- and sex-matched healthy adult donors provided control blood. Unmatched junction bases numbered 4, after V lost 0 bases and J lost 5 bases. There are 13 residues in the CDR3. Germline assignment: CDR1 EGSNGY and CDR2 YDSYNSKV. By proportion, this clone is medium-sized. Antigen unknown. The sample has other DNA sequences that encode this CDR3 too. The study's findings and limits: Nearly all major patient gamma and delta clonotypes were public; only a couple of gamma clonotypes were disease-private.

TCRdb redid clone calling on the multiplex PCR reads using CATT. Here the sample spans about 4,100 gamma-chain clones, around 7% being singletons. The specimen was blood. The TCR comes from a human donor in good health. This chain uses TRGV2 with TRGJ1 or TRGJ2. Matching the DNA to germline supplied the J gene, which TCRdb does not give. CDR3: CATWDGLNYKKLF. CDR3 DNA: TGTGCCACCTGGGACGGGCTCAATTATAAGAAACTCTTT.